A single sample gave rise to the 30 T cell receptor beta chains below, sequenced in a study of shared clonotypes between healthy human individuals. The protocol was immunoSEQ multiplex PCR, while the TCRdb copy is restricted to in-frame clones and leaves out a portion. The table includes some 1 million clones, roughly 80% detected once. The sample comprised memory CD4+ T cells sorted from blood. Subset denoted: CD45RA-negative fraction. Every receptor here comes from a man between 18 and 29 years old in good health.

Of note for this clone: An end of the junction does not agree with germline; a read error may underlie this. The chain employs TRBV18 and TRBJ2-4; unclear D gene. The germline CDR1 and CDR2 sequences are KGHSH and LQKENI. The CDR3 runs 10 residues. CDR3 DNA: TGTGCCAGCTCACCTTTCGCACGACTCTTC. This codes for CASSPFARLF.

This clone has only a few counts. The V gene is TRBV5-1, the J gene TRBJ2-6; 11 nucleotides agree with TRBD1. CDR3 length: 16 residues. Per the germline V gene, CDR1 is SGHRS and CDR2 is YFSETQ. V lost 4 bases, J lost 2 bases, and 2 bases stayed unmatched. CDR3 amino acids: CASSPGQGAGANVLTF. The CDR3 nucleotides are TGCGCCAGCAGCCCGGGACAGGGGGCTGGGGCCAACGTCCTGACTTTC.

This clone came up a few times. The chain is built from TRBV7-2 and TRBJ2-1; 7 bases line up with TRBD2. The junction had 11 bases not matched to a gene; V was cut back by 4 bases and J by 5 bases. Germline loops: CDR1 SGHTA, CDR2 FQGNSA. The CDR3 length is 16 residues. The CDR3 region is CASSSNWGGINNEQFF. The DNA for the CDR3 is TGTGCCAGCAGCTCGAACTGGGGGGGAATTAACAATGAGCAGTTCTTC.

Points on this clone: The identical CDR3 is also encoded by other nucleotide sequences in the sample. This chain connects TRBV2 to TRBJ2-5, with D hard to call. CDR1 is SNHLY, CDR2 FYNNEI, per germline. This CDR3 is built from 11 residues. V lost 7 bases, J lost 1 base, and 4 bases lay in between. The CDR3 is CASTAQETQYF. The CDR3 region has the DNA TGTGCCAGCACGGCCCAAGAGACCCAGTACTTC.

The chain links TRBV19 to TRBJ2-7; TRBD2 matches at 8 bases. J gave up 3 bases and V 6 bases, and 7 bases lay outside the gene matches. Germline assignment: CDR1 LNHDA and CDR2 SQIVND (reference sequence). The CDR3 spans 14 residues. The CDR3 nucleotides read TGTGCCAGTAGCTTGTCGGGGGGGGTCTACGAGCAGTACTTC. Amino acid sequence: CASSLSGGVYEQYF.

Here the CDR3 reads CASSYQTGFPYGYTF. The DNA for the CDR3 is TGTGCCAGCAGCTACCAAACAGGGTTCCCCTATGGCTACACCTTC. V is TRBV5-4 and J is TRBJ1-2; D is perhaps TRBD1 (6 bases). This CDR3 is 15 amino acids long. Germline V gene sequence: CDR1 SGHNT, CDR2 YYREEE (reference sequence). Between the trimmed V and J ends, which lost 3 bases and 4 bases, there was a span of 16 bases.

The rearrangement uses TRBV4-1 and TRBJ2-4; maybe TRBD1 (5 bases). V dropped 2 bases and J dropped 5 bases, with 10 bases sitting between them. The V gene's germline CDR1 is MGHRA and CDR2 YSYEKL. This CDR3 has 14 amino acids. CDR3 nucleotides: TGCGCCAGCAGCCAAACAGGCCGGGAAAACATTCAGTACTTC. It codes for CASSQTGRENIQYF.

This clone was picked up a small number of times. The chain combines TRBV2 with TRBJ2-2, with a possible D match to TRBD2 (7 bases). This CDR3 contains 16 residues. CDR1 is SNHLY and CDR2 is FYNNEI in the germline V gene. Deletions cut 3 bases from V and 4 bases from J, with 15 bases between. Written as DNA, the CDR3 is TGTGCCAGCAGTGACTACGGGGGGCCTAGCACCGGGGAGCTGTTTTTT. Amino acids: CASSDYGGPSTGELFF.

The rearrangement links TRBV23-1 to TRBJ1-2; the D gene is possibly TRBD1 (6 bases). TRBV23-1 is an ORF; its function is uncertain. The CDR3 is 13 amino acids. The germline V and J ends were trimmed by 7 bases and 4 bases, with 13 bases remaining between them. The CDR3 DNA reads TGCGCCAGCACGGCAGGGGCTCCCTATGGCTACACCTTC. Translation: CASTAGAPYGYTF.

CDR3 amino acids: CASSLSSGRALNTQYF. As DNA, the CDR3 is TGTGCCAGCAGCTTAAGTAGCGGGAGGGCTTTAAATACGCAGTATTTT. This chain joins TRBV13 and TRBJ2-3, with TRBD2 matching over 11 bases. The CDR3 runs 16 residues. The junction had 8 bases not matched to a gene; V was cut back by 2 bases and J by 7 bases. CDR1 is PRHDT and CDR2 is FYEKMQ in the germline V gene (reference sequence).

The chain links TRBV15 to TRBJ2-3; TRBD1 might be the D (5 bases). The V end lost 7 bases, the J end lost 5 bases, and 16 bases lay between the germline ends. Per germline, CDR1 LNHNV and CDR2 YYDKDF (reference sequence). This CDR3 has 14 residues. CDR3 sequence (DNA): TGTGCCACCAATGAGGCAGGGCAAGGAGATACGCAGTATTTT. It encodes CATNEAGQGDTQYF.

This clone was seen only a few times. This chain uses TRBV28 with TRBJ1-1; D is possibly TRBD1 (5 bases). The CDR3 is 14 residues long. Germline CDR1 is MDHEN and CDR2 is SYDVKM. With 4 bases removed from V and 1 base from J, the gap between germline ends came to 10 bases. The CDR3 coding sequence is TGTGCCAGCAGTTCGGGACGGGGGAACACTGAAGCTTTCTTT. Protein sequence: CASSSGRGNTEAFF. Together with reference TRBV28 and TRBJ1-1, the CDR3 gives the full variable domain: DVKVTQSSRYLVKRTGEKVFLECVQDMDHENMFWYRQDPGLGLRLIYFSYDVKMKEKGDIPEGYSVSREKKERFSLILESASTNQTSMYLCASSSGRGNTEAFFGQGTRLTVV.

For this clone: A far more abundant clone sits one base away, making this likely a read error. The rearrangement uses TRBV6-5 and TRBJ2-3; TRBD1 aligns across 7 bases. The CDR3 totals 14 residues. CDR1 and CDR2 (germline): MNHEY, SVGAGI. Trimming removed 9 bases from V and 2 bases from J; junction bases left unmatched: 8. The CDR3 reads CASCRQGLTDTQYF. DNA of the CDR3: TGTGCCAGTTGTAGACAGGGCCTCACAGATACGCAGTATTTT.

This clone has more than one count but fewer than ten. V and J are TRBV4-1 and TRBJ1-6; D is uncertain. V was cut by 2 bases and J by 7 bases, with 12 bases left in between. Germline CDR1 MGHRA, CDR2 YSYEKL. CDR3 length: 15 residues. Here the CDR3 DNA reads TGCGCCAGCAGCCAATTTGGGCAGACAAATTCACCCCTCCACTTT. Residues: CASSQFGQTNSPLHF.

CDR3 loop: CASVRRAEAFF. The CDR3 DNA sequence: TGTGCCAGCGTCAGGAGAGCTGAAGCTTTCTTT. J is TRBJ1-1 and V is TRBV28; D not certain. Trimming pared 8 bases from V and 6 bases from J, leaving 10 bases between. The CDR3 has 11 amino acids. CDR1 and CDR2 (germline): MDHEN, SYDVKM.

This clone has more than one count but fewer than ten. The chain couples TRBV6-5 to TRBJ1-3; 10 positions match TRBD1. There are 15 residues in the CDR3. V trimming: 6 bases; J trimming: 3 bases; junction bases outside the gene matches: 5. CDR1 is MNHEY and CDR2 is SVGAGI in the germline V gene. CDR3 in DNA: TGTGCCAGCAGACGACAGGGGGCTGGTGGAAACACCATATATTTT. It codes for CASRRQGAGGNTIYF.

This clone has more than one count but fewer than ten. The chain uses TRBV2 and TRBJ2-7; perhaps TRBD1 as D (6 bases). The germline V gene has CDR1 SNHLY and CDR2 FYNNEI. Between the trimmed V and J ends, which lost 7 bases and 7 bases, there was a span of 17 bases. CDR3 length equals 13 residues. The CDR3 spells CASKGTGTGEQYF. The CDR3 DNA reads as TGTGCCAGCAAGGGTACAGGGACGGGTGAGCAGTACTTC.

V gene TRBV9 combines with J gene TRBJ1-2; 9 nucleotides align to TRBD1. V lost 0 bases, J lost 7 bases, and 7 bases stayed unmatched. Germline V gene lookup returns CDR1 SGDLS and CDR2 YYNGEE. The CDR3 runs to 15 residues. DNA for the CDR3: TGTGCCAGCAGCGTAGCAGGACAGGGGTTCGCTGGCTACACCTTC. This gives the protein CASSVAGQGFAGYTF.

The J gene is TRBJ1-1, the V gene TRBV11-1; possible D gene TRBD1, 5 bases. Germline V gene lookup returns CDR1 SGHAT and CDR2 FQDESV (reference sequence). CDR3 size: 13 residues. The V end was cut by 6 bases, the J end by 1 base, with 9 bases between. The CDR3 reads CASSPQANTEAFF. In DNA, the CDR3 is TGTGCCAGCAGTCCACAGGCGAACACTGAAGCTTTCTTT.

This clone showed up just a few times. The chain is built from TRBV30 and TRBJ1-1; TRBD1 might be the D (5 bases). This CDR3 is 16 amino acids long. Trimming removed 1 base at V and 1 base at J, with 16 bases between. The germline V gene encodes CDR1 GTSNPN and CDR2 SVGIG (reference sequence). Here the CDR3 reads CAWSAGTGGGNTEAFF. For the CDR3, the DNA is TGTGCCTGGAGTGCCGGAACCGGGGGGGGGAACACTGAAGCTTTCTTT.

The sample holds one count of this clone. The chain uses TRBV2 and TRBJ1-2; 10 bases agree with TRBD1. The CDR3 is 16 amino acids. Germline CDR1 reads SNHLY; CDR2 reads FYNNEI. J was trimmed by 7 bases and V by 6 bases; bases with no gene match: 14. Here the CDR3 DNA reads TGTGCCAGCAGGGACCAACGACAGGGGGCAAGAAGTGGCTACACCTTC. Protein product: CASRDQRQGARSGYTF.

V is TRBV5-8 and J is TRBJ2-1, with 10 bases lining up with TRBD2. Per germline, CDR1 SGHTS and CDR2 YDEGEE. V gave up 4 bases and J gave up 5 bases; unmatched junction bases: 6. The CDR3 spans 15 residues. Written as DNA, the CDR3 is TGTGCCAGCAGCCCGGGACTAGCGCATAACAATGAGCAGTTCTTC. It codes for CASSPGLAHNNEQFF.

A remark on this clone: This same CDR3 is encoded by further DNA sequences in the sample. The chain combines TRBV6-5 with TRBJ1-5, with D unclear. Germline V CDR1 and CDR2: MNHEY, SVGAGI. The V gene lost 6 bases and the J gene lost 1 base, with 7 bases spanning the gap. There are 13 residues in the CDR3. The DNA of the CDR3 is TGTGCCAGCAGATTGGGGAGCAATCAGCCCCAGCATTTT. Amino acid sequence: CASRLGSNQPQHF.

V usage is TRBV19 and J usage is TRBJ1-1, with 9 positions matching TRBD1. Germline V lookup: CDR1 LNHDA, CDR2 SQIVND (reference sequence). V was pared by 3 bases and J by 4 bases, with 6 bases of the junction left unmatched. The CDR3 spans 15 residues. The CDR3: CASSIGTGLGTEAFF. The CDR3 nucleotides are TGTGCCAGTAGTATCGGGACAGGGCTGGGCACTGAAGCTTTCTTT.

The chain has TRBV5-1 and TRBJ1-1; D is perhaps TRBD1 (6 bases). CDR3 length equals 15 residues. Trimming shortened V by 4 bases and J by 0 bases, and 13 bases separated the two germline ends. Germline V gene sequence: CDR1 SGHRS, CDR2 YFSETQ. The CDR3 loop is CASSVAGAMNTEAFF. In DNA, the CDR3 is TGCGCCAGCAGCGTCGCAGGGGCTATGAACACTGAAGCTTTCTTT.

Comments on this clone: At the DNA level, this CDR3 is encoded by other sequences in the same sample as well. This chain joins TRBV18 and TRBJ2-5, with D perhaps assigned TRBD1 or TRBD2 (6 bases each). V lost 5 bases to trimming and J lost 1 base, with 8 bases between them. The CDR3 has 13 amino acids. The germline V gene encodes CDR1 KGHSH and CDR2 LQKENI. The CDR3 DNA follows: TGTGCCAGCTCAAGGGGGGTCCAAGAGACCCAGTACTTC. Translating it yields CASSRGVQETQYF.

This sequence joins TRBV4-1 and TRBJ1-2; 9 bases fit TRBD1. V lost 6 bases to trimming and J lost 4 bases; unmatched junction nucleotides: 9. The CDR3 has 15 residues. Germline CDR1 and CDR2: MGHRA and YSYEKL. CDR3 coding DNA: TGCGCCAGCAGGCCCACTGGGACAGGGACCTATGGCTACACCTTC. Encoded protein: CASRPTGTGTYGYTF.

V gene TRBV19 combines with J gene TRBJ2-2; maybe TRBD1 (5 bases). CDR3 size: 14 residues. V lost 4 bases and J lost 5, with 11 bases in between. CDR1 and CDR2 from the germline V gene are LNHDA and SQIVND (reference sequence). The CDR3 DNA sequence: TGTGCCAGTAGTACAGGGATACTAACCGGGGAGCTGTTTTTT. Translation gives CASSTGILTGELFF. The full variable domain, with the rest looked up from reference TRBV19 and TRBJ2-2, is DGGITQSPKYLFRKEGQNVTLSCEQNLNHDAMYWYRQDPGQGLRLIYYSQIVNDFQKGDIAEGYSVSREKKESFPLTVTSAQKNPTAFYLCASSTGILTGELFFGEGSRLTVL.

This clone was seen ten or more times. V is TRBV27 and J is TRBJ2-7; TRBD2 matches at 8 bases. The CDR3 length is 14 residues. J was trimmed by 1 base and V by 5 bases; bases with no gene match: 4. Germline CDR1 reads MNHEY; CDR2 reads SMNVEV (reference sequence). This chain's CDR3 is CASSPGLASYEQYF. The CDR3 bases are TGTGCCAGCAGTCCCGGACTAGCTTCCTACGAGCAGTACTTC.

DNA of the CDR3: TGTGCCAGTAGTATTCAGGGGGCGGCCGGGGAGCTGTTTTTT. It codes for CASSIQGAAGELFF. The chain links TRBV19 to TRBJ2-2; 8 nucleotides line up with TRBD1. The CDR3 has 14 amino acids. After removal of 3 bases from V and 6 bases from J, the junction contained 3 bases not matched to a gene. Germline loops: CDR1 LNHDA, CDR2 SQIVND (reference sequence).